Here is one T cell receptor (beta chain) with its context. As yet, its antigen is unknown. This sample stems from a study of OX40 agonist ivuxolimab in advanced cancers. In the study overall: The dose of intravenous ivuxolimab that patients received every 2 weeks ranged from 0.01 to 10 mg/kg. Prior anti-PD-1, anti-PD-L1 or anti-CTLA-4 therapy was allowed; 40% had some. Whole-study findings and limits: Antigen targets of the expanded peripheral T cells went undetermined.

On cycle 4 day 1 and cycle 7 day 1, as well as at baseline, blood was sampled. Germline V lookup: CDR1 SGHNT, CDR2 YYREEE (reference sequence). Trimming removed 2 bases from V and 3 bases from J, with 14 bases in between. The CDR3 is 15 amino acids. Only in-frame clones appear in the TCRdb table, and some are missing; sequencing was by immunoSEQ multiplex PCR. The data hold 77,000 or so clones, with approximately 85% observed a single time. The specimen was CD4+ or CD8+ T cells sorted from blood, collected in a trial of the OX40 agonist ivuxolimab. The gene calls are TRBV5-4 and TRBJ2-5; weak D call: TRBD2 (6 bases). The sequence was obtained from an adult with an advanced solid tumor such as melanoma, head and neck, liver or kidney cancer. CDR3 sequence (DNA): TGTGCCAGCAGCTTTTACGGGACGGGAGAAGAGACCCAGTACTTC. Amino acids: CASSFYGTGEETQYF.